Presented here are 21 T cell receptor beta chains from one specimen sequenced in a study of cytomegalovirus exposure and HLA in healthy donors (dated by TCRdb to about 2017). Receptor libraries were prepared by the immunoSEQ multiplex PCR assay. A mixture of 60 forward primers for TCR Vbeta segments and 13 reverse primers for TCR Jbeta segments was used in the multiplex PCR. In its TCRdb copy, this immuneACCESS table keeps in-frame sequences only and misses some clones. Where compared with another copy, unresolved V genes explain less than half of these, and the others have no known cause. A total of some 100,000 clones appear in this sample, about 77% of them only once. Clones ranked in the top ten supply around 3.8% of the sample. Specimen: PBMCs. These TCRs come from a woman aged 50 to 60 in good health and CMV-seropositive.

This clone was seen only a few times. The CDR3 sequence is CASSGDLNTEAFF. The DNA for the CDR3 is TGTGCCAGCAGCGGAGACCTGAACACTGAAGCTTTCTTT. The chain recombines TRBV6-5 with TRBJ1-1; D gene uncertain. Germline V gene sequence: CDR1 MNHEY, CDR2 SVGAGI. The CDR3 length is 13 residues. V was clipped by 6 bases and J by 0 bases, with 8 bases between them.

The chain carries TRBV19 and TRBJ1-4; no definite D call. Trimming removed 2 bases at V and 8 bases at J, with 9 bases between. The CDR3 has 13 amino acids. Germline values: CDR1 LNHDA, CDR2 SQIVND (reference sequence). The CDR3 nucleotides are TGTGCCAGTAGTATACCCCCGGGAGAAAAACTGTTTTTT. It specifies CASSIPPGEKLFF.

In its sample, this clone was seen a few times. The J gene is TRBJ1-1, the V gene TRBV5-1; TRBD1 agrees at 7 bases. The CDR3 spans 15 residues. Germline V gene data show CDR1 as SGHRS and CDR2 as YFSETQ. After removal of 4 bases from V and 3 bases from J, the junction contained 9 bases not matched to a gene. Here the CDR3 DNA reads TGCGCCAGCAGCGCGAGACAGGGAATGTACACTGAAGCTTTCTTT. Residues: CASSARQGMYTEAFF.

The chain combines TRBV6-5 with TRBJ2-5; possible D gene TRBD2, 6 bases. This CDR3 region has 14 residues. V shed 0 bases and J shed 2 bases, with 7 bases lying between them. Germline loops: CDR1 MNHEY, CDR2 SVGAGI. The CDR3 bases are TGTGCCAGCAGTTACTCGGGGAGGCAAGAGACCCAGTACTTC. Its protein product is CASSYSGRQETQYF.

The genes are TRBV4-2 and TRBJ2-1; 10 bases align to TRBD2. J gave up 9 bases and V 4 bases, and 6 bases lay outside the gene matches. Looked up from germline, CDR1 is LGHNA and CDR2 is YNFKEQ. The CDR3 runs 14 residues. CDR3 nucleotides: TGTGCCAGCAGCCTCGGGACTAGCGTAATTGAGCAGTTCTTC. Protein sequence: CASSLGTSVIEQFF.

V and J are TRBV5-5 and TRBJ2-5; possibly TRBD2 for D (5 bases). CDR1 and CDR2 (germline): SGHKS, YYEKEE (reference sequence). The CDR3 has 14 residues. V lost 4 bases and J lost 1, with 11 bases in between. The CDR3 here is CASSRLEGQETQYF. CDR3 nucleotides: TGTGCCAGCAGCCGACTCGAGGGCCAAGAGACCCAGTACTTC.

J is TRBJ1-3 and V is TRBV11-1, with D unresolved. The CDR3 is 15 amino acids. Germline values: CDR1 SGHAT, CDR2 FQDESV (reference sequence). Trimming took off 1 base at V and 2 bases at J, with 9 bases between the two ends. The CDR3 reads CASSLVSGTGNTIYF. CDR3 bases: TGTGCCAGCAGCTTAGTATCGGGGACTGGAAACACCATATATTTT.

The chain combines TRBV10-3 with TRBJ1-2, with 10 bases identical to TRBD1. This CDR3 is built from 16 residues. Trimming took 6 bases from V and 8 from J; bases not matched to a gene: 15. Germline CDR1 ENHRY, CDR2 SYGVKD. CDR3 in amino acids: CAIRSGTGVISEGYTF. CDR3 nucleotide sequence: TGTGCCATCAGAAGCGGGACAGGGGTAATATCGGAGGGCTACACCTTC.

This clone was counted only a few times. This chain uses TRBV2 with TRBJ2-2, with D unclear. Germline loops: CDR1 SNHLY, CDR2 FYNNEI. This CDR3 is 16 amino acids long. Trimming took 2 bases from V and 0 from J, leaving 10 bases between them. The CDR3 DNA reads TGTGCCAGCAGTGAACGTGAGGAAACGAACACCGGGGAGCTGTTTTTT. Amino acid sequence: CASSEREETNTGELFF.

Only a few counts were recorded for this clone. CDR3 region: CASRRTGNTEAFF. The CDR3 DNA sequence: TGTGCCAGCAGGAGGACAGGGAACACTGAAGCTTTCTTT. The chain couples TRBV2 to TRBJ1-1; TRBD1 matches at 7 bases. Germline V gene data show CDR1 as SNHLY and CDR2 as FYNNEI. This CDR3 region has 13 residues. V gave up 6 bases and J gave up 1 base; unmatched junction bases: 2.

The chain links TRBV29-1 to TRBJ1-1, with 7 bases identical to TRBD1. The CDR3 contains 12 residues. Germline V gene data show CDR1 as SQVTM and CDR2 as ANQGSEA. The ends lost 6 bases at V and 5 bases at J; junction bases unmatched: 6. CDR3 region: CSVGGQGTEAFF. CDR3 nucleotide sequence: TGCAGCGTAGGGGGCCAGGGAACTGAAGCTTTCTTT.

This chain connects TRBV6-5 to TRBJ1-1; D is unclear. CDR1 MNHEY and CDR2 SVGAGI come from the germline V gene. CDR3 length: 13 amino acids. V shed 4 bases and J shed 1 base, with 7 bases lying between them. CDR3 in DNA: TGTGCCAGCAGTTTCCAGGAGAACACTGAAGCTTTCTTT. Its translation: CASSFQENTEAFF.

The chain has TRBV27 and TRBJ2-2; D call uncertain. The V end lost 4 bases, the J end lost 5 bases, and 8 bases lay between the germline ends. This CDR3 region has 13 residues. Germline assignment: CDR1 MNHEY and CDR2 SMNVEV (reference sequence). In nucleotides, the CDR3 is TGTGCCAGCAGTTCCCCCCTTACCGGGGAGCTGTTTTTT. Its translation is CASSSPLTGELFF.

The V call is TRBV18, the J call TRBJ2-2; TRBD1 agrees at 7 bases. The CDR3 has 15 amino acids. CDR1 is KGHSH and CDR2 is LQKENI in the germline V gene. Unmatched junction bases numbered 5, after V lost 6 bases and J lost 1 base. DNA for the CDR3: TGTGCCAGCTCCCCCGGACAGGAGAACACCGGGGAGCTGTTTTTT. Translation: CASSPGQENTGELFF.

This chain joins TRBV14 and TRBJ2-4; 7 bases are shared with TRBD1. With V trimmed by 4 bases and J by 8 bases, 5 bases remained unmatched. The CDR3 runs to 13 residues. The germline V gene has CDR1 SGHDN and CDR2 FVKESK. The CDR3 here is CASSPYRGDIQYF. The CDR3 bases are TGTGCCAGCAGCCCTTACAGGGGAGACATTCAGTACTTC.

The chain uses TRBV19 and TRBJ1-5; weak D call: TRBD1 (5 bases). Looked up from germline, CDR1 is LNHDA and CDR2 is SQIVND (reference sequence). V was clipped by 11 bases and J by 3 bases, with 17 bases between them. The CDR3 spans 14 residues. In nucleotides, the CDR3 is TGTGCCTCCACTATGGGCAGGGACAATCAGCCCCAGCATTTT. Its translation: CASTMGRDNQPQHF.

V is TRBV19 and J is TRBJ1-6, with 7 positions matching TRBD1. The junction had 8 bases not matched to a gene; V was cut back by 7 bases and J by 5 bases. This CDR3 is 15 amino acids long. Germline V CDR1 and CDR2: LNHDA, SQIVND (reference sequence). CDR3 sequence (DNA): TGTGCCAGTAACCCCGACAGGGCAGATAATTCACCCCTCCACTTT. It is translated as CASNPDRADNSPLHF.

The rearrangement uses TRBV7-2 and TRBJ1-5, with TRBD1 matching over 8 bases. Germline V CDR1 and CDR2: SGHTA, FQGNSA. There are 19 residues in the CDR3. V dropped 5 bases and J dropped 0; count of bases not matched to a gene: 15. The CDR3 loop is CASSVQGASFVYSNQPQHF. The CDR3, as DNA: TGTGCCAGCAGCGTGCAGGGGGCCTCCTTCGTTTATAGCAATCAGCCCCAGCATTTT.

The chain couples TRBV11-3 to TRBJ1-1; 12 bases are a match to TRBD1. The germline CDR1 and CDR2 sequences are SGHNT and YENEEA. The CDR3 spans 15 residues. V lost 5 bases to trimming and J lost 4 bases; unmatched junction nucleotides: 5. The CDR3 sequence is CASSPGQGAATEAFF. In DNA, the CDR3 is TGTGCCAGCAGCCCGGGACAGGGGGCGGCCACTGAAGCTTTCTTT.

The chain combines TRBV6-6 with TRBJ2-5, with 12 nucleotides matching TRBD1. The J call may be faulty, since TRBJ2-7 better matches the DNA end. Germline assignment: CDR1 MNHNY and CDR2 SVGAGI (reference sequence). The CDR3 sequence is 16 residues long. The CDR3 region is CASSYARDRGQREQYF. The CDR3 DNA sequence: TGTGCCAGCAGTTACGCCCGGGACAGGGGGCAGCGCGAGCAGTACTTC.

This chain joins TRBV6-5 and TRBJ2-5; 7 bases match TRBD1. CDR1 is MNHEY and CDR2 is SVGAGI in the germline V gene. Germline trimming cut 6 bases from V and 5 bases from J; bases unmatched to any gene: 9. The CDR3 totals 14 residues. In nucleotides, the CDR3 is TGTGCCAGCAGACTTCTACAGGGGATGGAGACCCAGTACTTC. Amino acids: CASRLLQGMETQYF.